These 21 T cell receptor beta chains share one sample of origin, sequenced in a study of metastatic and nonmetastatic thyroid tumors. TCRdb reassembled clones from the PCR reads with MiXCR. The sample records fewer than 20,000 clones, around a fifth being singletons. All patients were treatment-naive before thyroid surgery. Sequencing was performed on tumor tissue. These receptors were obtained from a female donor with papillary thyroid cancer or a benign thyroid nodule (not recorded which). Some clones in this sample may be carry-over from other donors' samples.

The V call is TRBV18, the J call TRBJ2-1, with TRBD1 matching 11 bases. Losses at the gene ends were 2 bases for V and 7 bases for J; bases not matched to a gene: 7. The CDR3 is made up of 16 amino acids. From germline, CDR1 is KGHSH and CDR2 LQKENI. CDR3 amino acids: CASSPFPGQGGNEQFF. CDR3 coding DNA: TGTGCCAGCTCACCATTTCCGGGACAGGGGGGTAATGAGCAGTTCTTC. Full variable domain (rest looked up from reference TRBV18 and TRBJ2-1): NAGVMQNPRHLVRRRGQEARLRCSPMKGHSHVYWYRQLPEEGLKFMVYLQKENIIDESGMPKERFSAEFPKEGPSILRIQQVVRGDSAAYFCASSPFPGQGGNEQFFGPGTRLTVL.

This chain's CDR3 is CSASVRADTQYF. The DNA for the CDR3 is TGCAGTGCTAGTGTGAGGGCAGATACGCAGTATTTT. The chain is built from TRBV20-1 and TRBJ2-3; possible D gene TRBD2, 5 bases. The V end was cut by 3 bases, the J end by 4 bases, with 8 bases between. This CDR3 comprises 12 residues. The germline V gene has CDR1 DFQATT and CDR2 SNEGSKA (reference sequence).

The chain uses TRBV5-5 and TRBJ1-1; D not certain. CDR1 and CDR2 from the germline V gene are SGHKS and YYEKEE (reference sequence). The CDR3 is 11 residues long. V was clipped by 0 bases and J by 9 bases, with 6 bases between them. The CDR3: CASSLAGKAFF. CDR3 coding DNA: TGTGCCAGCAGCTTGGCGGGAAAAGCTTTCTTT.

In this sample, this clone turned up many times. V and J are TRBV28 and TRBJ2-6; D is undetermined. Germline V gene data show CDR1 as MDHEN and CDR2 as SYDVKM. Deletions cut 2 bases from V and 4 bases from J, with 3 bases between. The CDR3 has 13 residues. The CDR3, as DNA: TGTGCCAGCAGTTTAGCCGGGGCCAACGTCCTGACTTTC. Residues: CASSLAGANVLTF.

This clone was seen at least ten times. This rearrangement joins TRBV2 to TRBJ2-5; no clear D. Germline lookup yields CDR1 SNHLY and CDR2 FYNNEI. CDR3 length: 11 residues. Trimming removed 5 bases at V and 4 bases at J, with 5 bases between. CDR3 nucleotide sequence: TGTGCCAGCAGTAAAGTAGAGACCCAGTACTTC. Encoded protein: CASSKVETQYF.

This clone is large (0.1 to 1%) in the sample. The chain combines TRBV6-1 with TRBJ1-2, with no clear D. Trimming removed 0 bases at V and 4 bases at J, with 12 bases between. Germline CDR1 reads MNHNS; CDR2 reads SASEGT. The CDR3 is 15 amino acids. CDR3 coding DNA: TGTGCCAGCAGTGAAGCATCACAAGGACGCTATGGCTACACCTTC. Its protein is CASSEASQGRYGYTF.

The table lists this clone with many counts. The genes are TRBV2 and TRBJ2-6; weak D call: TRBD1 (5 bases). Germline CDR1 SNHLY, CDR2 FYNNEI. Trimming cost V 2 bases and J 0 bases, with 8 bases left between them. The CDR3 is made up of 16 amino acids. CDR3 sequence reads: CASSEQGISGANVLTF. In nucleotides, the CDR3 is TGTGCCAGCAGTGAACAGGGAATCTCTGGGGCCAACGTCCTGACTTTC.

The CDR3 loop is CASSPKTVRGGYGYNSPLHF. The CDR3 bases are TGTGCCAGCAGTCCCAAAACCGTGAGGGGTGGGTACGGCTATAATTCACCCCTCCACTTT. The V gene is TRBV6-2 or TRBV6-3, the J gene TRBJ1-6, with D possibly matching TRBD1 (5 bases). Trimming shortened V by 5 bases and J by 3 bases, and 26 bases separated the two germline ends. The CDR3 length is 20 residues. The V gene's germline CDR1 is MNHEY and CDR2 SVGEGT.

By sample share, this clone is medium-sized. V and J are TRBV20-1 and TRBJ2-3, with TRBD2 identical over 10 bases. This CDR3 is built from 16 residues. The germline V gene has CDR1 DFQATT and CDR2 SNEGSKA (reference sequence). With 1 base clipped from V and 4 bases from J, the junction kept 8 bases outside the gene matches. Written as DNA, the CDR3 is TGCAGTGCTAGAGCCGGACTAGCGGCAAGATCAGATACGCAGTATTTT. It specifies CSARAGLAARSDTQYF.

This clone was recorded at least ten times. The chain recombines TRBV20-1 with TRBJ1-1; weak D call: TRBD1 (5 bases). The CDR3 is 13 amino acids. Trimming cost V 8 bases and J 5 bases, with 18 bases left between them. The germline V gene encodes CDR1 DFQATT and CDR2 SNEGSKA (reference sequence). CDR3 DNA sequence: TGCAGTCCCACGGGGGGGGGTAGGACTGAAGCTTTCTTT. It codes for CSPTGGGRTEAFF.

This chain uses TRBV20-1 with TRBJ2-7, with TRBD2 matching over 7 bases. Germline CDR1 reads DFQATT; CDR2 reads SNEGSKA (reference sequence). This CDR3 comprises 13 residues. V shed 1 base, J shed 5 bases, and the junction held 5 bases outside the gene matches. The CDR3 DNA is TGCAGTGCTAGAGTGACTAGCTGGGACGAGCAGTACTTC. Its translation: CSARVTSWDEQYF.

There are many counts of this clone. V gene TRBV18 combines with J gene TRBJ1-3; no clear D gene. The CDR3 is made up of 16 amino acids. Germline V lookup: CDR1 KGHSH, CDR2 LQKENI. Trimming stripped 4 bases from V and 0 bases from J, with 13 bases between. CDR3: CASSRDTMDSGNTIYF. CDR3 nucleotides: TGTGCCAGCTCACGAGATACAATGGACTCTGGAAACACCATATATTTT.

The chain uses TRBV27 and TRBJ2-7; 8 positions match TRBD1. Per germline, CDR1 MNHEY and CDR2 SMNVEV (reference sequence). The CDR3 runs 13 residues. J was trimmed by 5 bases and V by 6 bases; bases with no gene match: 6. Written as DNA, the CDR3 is TGTGCCAGCAGGTATGGACAGGGAGACGAGCAGTACTTC. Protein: CASRYGQGDEQYF.

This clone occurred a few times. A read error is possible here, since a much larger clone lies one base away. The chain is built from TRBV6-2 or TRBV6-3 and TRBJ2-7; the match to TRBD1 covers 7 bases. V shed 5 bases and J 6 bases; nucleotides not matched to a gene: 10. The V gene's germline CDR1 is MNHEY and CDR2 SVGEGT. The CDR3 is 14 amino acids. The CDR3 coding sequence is TGTGCCAGCAGTGACCTGGACAGGCCCCGCGAGCAGTACTTC. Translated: CASSDLDRPREQYF.

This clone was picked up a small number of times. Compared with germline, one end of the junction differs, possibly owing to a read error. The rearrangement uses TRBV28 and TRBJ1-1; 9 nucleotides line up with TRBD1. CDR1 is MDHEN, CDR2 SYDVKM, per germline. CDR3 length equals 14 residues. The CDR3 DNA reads TGTGTCAGCCAATACACAGGGGGCTTCGCTGAGGCTTTCTTT. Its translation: CVSQYTGGFAEAFF.

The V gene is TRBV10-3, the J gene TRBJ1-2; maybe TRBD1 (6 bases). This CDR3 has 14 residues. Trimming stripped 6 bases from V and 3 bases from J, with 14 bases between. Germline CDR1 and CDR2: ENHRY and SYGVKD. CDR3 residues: CAISWTDLDYGYTF. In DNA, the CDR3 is TGTGCCATCAGCTGGACAGATCTCGACTATGGCTACACCTTC.

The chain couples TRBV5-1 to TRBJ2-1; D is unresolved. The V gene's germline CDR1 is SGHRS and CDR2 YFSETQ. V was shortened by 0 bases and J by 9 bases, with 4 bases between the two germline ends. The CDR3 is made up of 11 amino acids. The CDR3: CASSLGAEQFF. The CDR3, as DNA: TGCGCCAGCAGCTTGGGAGCTGAGCAGTTCTTC.

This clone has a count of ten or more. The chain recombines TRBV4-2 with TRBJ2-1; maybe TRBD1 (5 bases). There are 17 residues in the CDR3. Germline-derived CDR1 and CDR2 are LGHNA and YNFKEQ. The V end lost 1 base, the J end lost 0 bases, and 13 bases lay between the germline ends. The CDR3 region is CASSQAVDSLSYNEQFF. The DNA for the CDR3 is TGTGCCAGCAGCCAAGCCGTTGACAGCCTCTCCTACAATGAGCAGTTCTTC.

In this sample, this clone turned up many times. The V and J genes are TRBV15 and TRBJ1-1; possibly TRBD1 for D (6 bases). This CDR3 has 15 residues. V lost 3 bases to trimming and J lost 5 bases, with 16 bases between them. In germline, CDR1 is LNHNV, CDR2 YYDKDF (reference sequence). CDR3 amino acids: CATSSWGQGRTEAFF. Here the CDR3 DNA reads TGTGCCACCAGCAGTTGGGGTCAGGGGCGGACTGAAGCTTTCTTT.

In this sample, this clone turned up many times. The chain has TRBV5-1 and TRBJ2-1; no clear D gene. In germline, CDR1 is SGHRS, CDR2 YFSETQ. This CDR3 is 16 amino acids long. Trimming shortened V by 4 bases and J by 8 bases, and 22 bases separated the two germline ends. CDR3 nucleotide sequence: TGCGCCAGCAGCCGTCGCTACGGGCTAGAATCCCATGAGCAGTTCTTC. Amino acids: CASSRRYGLESHEQFF.

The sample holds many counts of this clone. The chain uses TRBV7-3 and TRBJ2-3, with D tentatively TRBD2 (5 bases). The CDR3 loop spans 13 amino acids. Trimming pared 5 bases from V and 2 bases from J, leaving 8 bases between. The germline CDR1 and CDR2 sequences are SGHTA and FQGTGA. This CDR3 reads CASSRGNTDTQYF. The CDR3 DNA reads TGTGCCAGCAGCAGAGGGAACACAGATACGCAGTATTTT.